A single sample is the source of the 15 T cell receptor beta chains below, sequenced in a study of memory CD4+ T cells and cytomegalovirus serostatus. The sort gate was single viable CD3+CD4+CD8-CD45RO+ cells for memory CD4+ T cells. Here immunoSEQ multiplex PCR was the method, and the copy in TCRdb shows in-frame clones only, minus some. Of 35,000 to 50,000 clones listed, about three quarters are singletons. The source material was memory CD4+ T cells from blood. These receptors all stem from an adult in good health and CMV-seronegative.

The chain joins TRBV7-4 to TRBJ1-5, with 12 bases that match TRBD1. J was trimmed by 7 bases and V by 5 bases; bases with no gene match: 12. This CDR3 has 17 residues. CDR1 is SGHVT and CDR2 is SQSDAQ in the germline V gene. CDR3 nucleotide sequence: TGTGCCAGCAGCGCGCGGGACAGGGGGCGGGGTGAACAGCCCCAGCATTTT. This sequence encodes CASSARDRGRGEQPQHF.

V is TRBV11-2 and J is TRBJ1-2; D may be TRBD1 (6 bases). V lost 3 bases and J lost 9, with 17 bases in between. The germline CDR1 and CDR2 sequences are SGHAT and FQNNGV. The CDR3 runs 14 residues. The CDR3 DNA sequence: TGTGCCAGCAGCTTCCGGGACAAGGGGACGAGCTACACCTTC. This sequence encodes CASSFRDKGTSYTF.

The rearrangement joins TRBV2 to TRBJ1-6, with 8 bases that match TRBD1. The germline CDR1 and CDR2 sequences are SNHLY and FYNNEI. There are 15 residues in the CDR3. The J segment lost 10 bases and the V segment lost 7 bases, leaving 12 bases of the junction unmatched. CDR3 coding DNA: TGTGCCAGCACCTTCAAGGTAGGGACAGGATCACCCCTCCACTTT. It yields the protein CASTFKVGTGSPLHF.

The chain combines TRBV5-6 with TRBJ1-1, with D possibly matching TRBD1 (6 bases). CDR3 length: 17 amino acids. Per the germline V gene, CDR1 is SGHDT and CDR2 is YYEEEE. V was clipped by 4 bases and J by 2 bases, with 21 bases between them. DNA for the CDR3: TGTGCCAGCAGCCTTCGCGGCAGGGGATTAGTAAACACTGAAGCTTTCTTT. This codes for CASSLRGRGLVNTEAFF.

The rearrangement joins TRBV28 to TRBJ1-1, with D possibly TRBD1 on 6 matching bases. This CDR3 comprises 13 residues. V lost 7 bases and J lost 6, with 15 bases in between. Germline values: CDR1 MDHEN, CDR2 SYDVKM. The CDR3 nucleotides are TGTGCCAGCACCCACAGGGTAGGCGCTGAAGCTTTCTTT. This encodes CASTHRVGAEAFF.

This clone has a single count. The CDR3 DNA is TGTGCCAGCAGTGAACCGGCTAGCGTACCAACCTACTACGAGCAGTACTTC. It yields the protein CASSEPASVPTYYEQYF. V is TRBV25-1 and J is TRBJ2-7, with D possibly matching TRBD2 (6 bases). The CDR3 is 17 residues long. The germline V and J ends were trimmed by 2 bases and 3 bases, with 20 bases remaining between them. Germline-derived CDR1 and CDR2 are MGHDK and SYGVNS.

The CDR3 loop reads CAWKGDHTDTQYF. The CDR3 coding sequence is TGTGCCTGGAAGGGGGATCACACAGATACGCAGTATTTT. The chain uses TRBV30 and TRBJ2-3; weak D call: TRBD1 (6 bases). There are 13 residues in the CDR3. Per the germline V gene, CDR1 is GTSNPN and CDR2 is SVGIG (reference sequence). Deletions cut 4 bases from V and 2 bases from J, with 10 bases between.

In DNA, the CDR3 is TGTGCCAGCAGCCGCGGACAGGGGGGTCAGCCCCAGCATTTT. It specifies CASSRGQGGQPQHF. The rearrangement joins TRBV16 to TRBJ1-5, with 10 bases aligning to TRBD1. Trimming took 4 bases from V and 6 from J; bases not matched to a gene: 3. Germline CDR1 reads KGHSY; CDR2 reads FQNENV. The length of the CDR3 is 14 residues.

This sequence joins TRBV7-8 and TRBJ1-1; weak D call: TRBD1 (5 bases). The CDR3 runs to 14 residues. V dropped 5 bases and J dropped 0 bases, with 10 bases sitting between them. CDR1 SGHVS and CDR2 FQNEAQ come from the germline V gene. The CDR3 DNA reads TGTGCCAGCAGCGTCCGGGACTTGAACACTGAAGCTTTCTTT. Residues: CASSVRDLNTEAFF.

The table lists this clone with a count of one. The chain uses TRBV11-2 and TRBJ1-1, with 10 bases lining up with TRBD1. The CDR3 runs to 14 residues. CDR1 and CDR2 from the germline V gene are SGHAT and FQNNGV. Trimming cost V 5 bases and J 5 bases; bases outside gene matches: 5. CDR3 DNA sequence: TGTGCCAGCAGCGATGACAGGGGGCCGACTGAAGCTTTCTTT. It codes for CASSDDRGPTEAFF.

The chain is built from TRBV11-3 and TRBJ2-3; 9 bases agree with TRBD2. The V gene's germline CDR1 is SGHNT and CDR2 YENEEA. The CDR3 is 16 residues long. With 3 bases clipped from V and 4 bases from J, the junction kept 8 bases outside the gene matches. The CDR3 nucleotides read TGTGCCAGCAGCTTTAGTAGCGGGGGCCCCGCAGATACGCAGTATTTT. Translation: CASSFSSGGPADTQYF.

This chain joins TRBV30 and TRBJ1-2, with D possibly matching TRBD1 (6 bases). This CDR3 has 14 residues. CDR1 and CDR2 (germline): GTSNPN, SVGIG (reference sequence). V was shortened by 5 bases and J by 3 bases, with 16 bases between the two germline ends. Here the CDR3 DNA reads TGTGCCTGGGGGGGCCTCAGTTTGGACTATGGCTACACCTTC. Translation gives CAWGGLSLDYGYTF.

The rearrangement uses TRBV6-6 and TRBJ1-1; D remains unclear. Trimming took 5 bases from V and 4 from J, leaving 14 bases between them. Germline V gene sequence: CDR1 MNHNY, CDR2 SVGAGI (reference sequence). CDR3 length equals 14 residues. The CDR3 reads CASSTHIESTEAFF. In DNA form, the CDR3 reads TGTGCCAGCAGTACACACATAGAAAGCACTGAAGCTTTCTTT.

CDR3 DNA sequence: TGTGCCAGCAGCTTGGAAGGGGGCAAGCCCCAGCATTTT. Encoded protein: CASSLEGGKPQHF. The chain is built from TRBV7-2 and TRBJ1-5; 7 bases are shared with TRBD1. With 3 bases clipped from V and 8 bases from J, the junction kept 4 bases outside the gene matches. The CDR3 extends over 13 amino acids. Germline CDR1 SGHTA, CDR2 FQGNSA.

In this sample, this clone turned up a few times. This chain connects TRBV4-1 to TRBJ2-3, with TRBD2 as a possible D gene (6 bases). Trimming took off 5 bases at V and 4 bases at J, with 19 bases between the two ends. Germline loops: CDR1 MGHRA, CDR2 YSYEKL. This CDR3 comprises 16 residues. The CDR3 loop is CASSKVMGGPSDTQYF. CDR3 DNA sequence: TGCGCCAGCAGCAAAGTAATGGGGGGACCATCAGATACGCAGTATTTT.